What follows is one T cell receptor (beta chain) and its context. Its antigen is unidentified. Profiled with immunoSEQ multiplex PCR; TCRdb holds only in-frame clones, not every one. Among fewer than 100,000 clones listed, roughly 80% were seen once. The sample belongs to a study of T cell responses to AZD1222 COVID-19 vaccine. Second-dose intervals near 4 or 12 weeks were combined. Study-wide results and caveats: CD4 TCRs covered the whole spike, strongest at regions 160-218 and 743-854. The reported proportion of spike-specific TCRs targeting unmutated variant regions was nearly half. There were repertoire samples only from the period after the peak T cell response.

The V gene lost 4 bases and the J gene lost 7 bases, with 20 bases spanning the gap. The CDR3 is made up of 16 amino acids. Germline CDR1 ENHRY, CDR2 SYGVKD. The chain recombines TRBV10-3 with TRBJ1-5; D is uncertain. The clonotype was recovered from an adult who received the AZD1222 COVID-19 vaccine. This sample comprised peripheral blood, obtained 28 days after the second AZD1222 dose. This CDR3 is CAISGGGRPGSQPQHF. CDR3 DNA sequence: TGTGCCATCAGTGGGGGAGGTAGACCCGGGTCGCAGCCCCAGCATTTT.